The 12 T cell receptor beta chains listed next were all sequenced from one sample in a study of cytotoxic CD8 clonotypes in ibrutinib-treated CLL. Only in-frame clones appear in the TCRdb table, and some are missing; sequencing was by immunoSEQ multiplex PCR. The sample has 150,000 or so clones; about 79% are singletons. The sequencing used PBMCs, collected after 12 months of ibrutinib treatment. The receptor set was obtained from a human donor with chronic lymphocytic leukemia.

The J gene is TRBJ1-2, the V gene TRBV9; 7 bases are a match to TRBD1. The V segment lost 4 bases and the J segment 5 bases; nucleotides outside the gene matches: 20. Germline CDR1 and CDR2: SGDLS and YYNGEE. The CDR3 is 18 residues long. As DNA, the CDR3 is TGTGCCAGCAGCCCTACGCCGTTAGGGGGCGCCCCTCCGTATGGCTACACCTTC. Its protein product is CASSPTPLGGAPPYGYTF.

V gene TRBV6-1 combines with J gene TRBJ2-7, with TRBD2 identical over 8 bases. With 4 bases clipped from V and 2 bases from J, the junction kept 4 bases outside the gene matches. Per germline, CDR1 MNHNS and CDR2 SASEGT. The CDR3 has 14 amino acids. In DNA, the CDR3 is TGTGCCAGCAGTGTGACTAGCGAAACCTACGAGCAGTACTTC. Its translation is CASSVTSETYEQYF.

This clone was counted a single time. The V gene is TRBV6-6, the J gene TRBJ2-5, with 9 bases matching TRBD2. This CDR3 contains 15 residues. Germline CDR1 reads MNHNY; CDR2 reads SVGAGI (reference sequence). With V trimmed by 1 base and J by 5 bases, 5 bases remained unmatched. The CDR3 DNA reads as TGTGCCAGCAGTTACTATCATAGCGGGAGTGAGACCCAGTACTTC. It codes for CASSYYHSGSETQYF.

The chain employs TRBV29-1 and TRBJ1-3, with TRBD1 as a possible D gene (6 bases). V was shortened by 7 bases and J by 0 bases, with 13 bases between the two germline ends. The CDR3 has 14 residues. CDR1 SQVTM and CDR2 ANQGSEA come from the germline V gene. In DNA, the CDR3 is TGCAGCGGGCAAGACAGGTTCTCTGGAAACACCATATATTTT. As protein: CSGQDRFSGNTIYF.

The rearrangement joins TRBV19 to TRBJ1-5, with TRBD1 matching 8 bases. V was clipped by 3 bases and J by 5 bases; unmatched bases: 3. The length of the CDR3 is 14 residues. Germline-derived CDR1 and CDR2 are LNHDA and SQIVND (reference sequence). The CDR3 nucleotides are TGTGCCAGTAGTATCCAGGGGGCGGATCAGCCCCAGCATTTT. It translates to CASSIQGADQPQHF.

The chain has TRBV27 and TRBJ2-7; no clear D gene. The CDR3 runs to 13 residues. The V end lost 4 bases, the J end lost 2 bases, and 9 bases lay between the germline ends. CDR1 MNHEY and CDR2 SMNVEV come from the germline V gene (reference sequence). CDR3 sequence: CASSSSGTYEQYF. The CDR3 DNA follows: TGTGCCAGCAGTTCCTCAGGAACCTACGAGCAGTACTTC.

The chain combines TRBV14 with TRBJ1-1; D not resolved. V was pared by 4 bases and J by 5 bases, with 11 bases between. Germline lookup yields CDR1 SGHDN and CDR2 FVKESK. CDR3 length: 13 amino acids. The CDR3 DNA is TGTGCCAGCAGCCTAGTCACAAGAACTGAAGCTTTCTTT. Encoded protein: CASSLVTRTEAFF.

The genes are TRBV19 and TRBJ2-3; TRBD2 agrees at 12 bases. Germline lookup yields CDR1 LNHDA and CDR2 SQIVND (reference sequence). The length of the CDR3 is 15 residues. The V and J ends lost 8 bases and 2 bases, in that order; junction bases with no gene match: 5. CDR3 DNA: TGTGCCAGTTCTGGACTAGCGGGATTCACAGATACGCAGTATTTT. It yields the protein CASSGLAGFTDTQYF.

The CDR3 nucleotides read TGCGCCAGCAGCTTGGTAGTAGCGACTGTCTCCTACGAGCAGTACTTC. Protein sequence: CASSLVVATVSYEQYF. The gene calls are TRBV5-1 and TRBJ2-7; maybe TRBD2 (5 bases). The CDR3 is made up of 16 amino acids. V was cut by 0 bases and J by 0 bases, with 13 bases left in between. Germline CDR1 SGHRS, CDR2 YFSETQ.

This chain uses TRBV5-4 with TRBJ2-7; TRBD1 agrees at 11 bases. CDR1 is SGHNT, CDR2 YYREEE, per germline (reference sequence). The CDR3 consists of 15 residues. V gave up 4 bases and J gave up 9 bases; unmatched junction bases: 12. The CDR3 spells CASSIPGQGGVGQYF. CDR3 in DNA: TGTGCCAGCAGCATACCGGGACAGGGGGGGGTAGGGCAGTACTTC. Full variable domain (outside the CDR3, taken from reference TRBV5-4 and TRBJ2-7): ETGVTQSPTHLIKTRGQQVTLRCSSQSGHNTVSWYQQALGQGPQFIFQYYREEENGRGNFPPRFSGLQFPNYSSELNVNALELDDSALYLCASSIPGQGGVGQYFGPGTRLTVT.

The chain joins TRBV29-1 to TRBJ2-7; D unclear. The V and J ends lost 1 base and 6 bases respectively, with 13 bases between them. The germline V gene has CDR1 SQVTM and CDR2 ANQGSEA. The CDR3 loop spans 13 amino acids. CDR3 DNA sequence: TGCAGCGTTGAAGTTGGGATTCGTGGCGAGCAGTACTTC. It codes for CSVEVGIRGEQYF.

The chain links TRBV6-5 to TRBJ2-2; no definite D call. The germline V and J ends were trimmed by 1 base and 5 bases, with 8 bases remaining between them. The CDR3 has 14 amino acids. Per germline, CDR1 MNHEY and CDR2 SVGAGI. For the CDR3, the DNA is TGTGCCAGCAGTTACTTAGGAAGGACCGGGGAGCTGTTTTTT. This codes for CASSYLGRTGELFF.